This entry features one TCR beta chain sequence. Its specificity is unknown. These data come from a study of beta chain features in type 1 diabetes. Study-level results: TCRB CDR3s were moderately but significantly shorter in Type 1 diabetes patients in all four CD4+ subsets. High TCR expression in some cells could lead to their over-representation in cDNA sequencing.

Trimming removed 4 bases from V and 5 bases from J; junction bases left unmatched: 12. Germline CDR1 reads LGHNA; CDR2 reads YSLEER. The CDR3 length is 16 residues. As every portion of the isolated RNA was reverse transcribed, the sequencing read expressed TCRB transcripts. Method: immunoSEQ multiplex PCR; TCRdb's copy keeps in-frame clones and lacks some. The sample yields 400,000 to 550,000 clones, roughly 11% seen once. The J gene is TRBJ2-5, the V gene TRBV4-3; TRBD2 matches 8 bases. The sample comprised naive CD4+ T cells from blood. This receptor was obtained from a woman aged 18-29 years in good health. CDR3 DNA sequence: TGCGCCAGCAGCCTAGGACTAGCCGAAAGCGGGGAGACCCAGTACTTC. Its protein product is CASSLGLAESGETQYF.